These 14 T cell receptor beta chains were sequenced from one sample in a study of CD8 T cells in ankylosing spondylitis. TCRdb re-called the 5' RACE reads through MiXCR, storing one row per CDR3 protein. The table has some 200,000 distinct CDR3 sequences, roughly 12% seen once. Sample: blood, either unsorted or a sorted T cell fraction (not recorded which). Every receptor here comes from a male donor with ankylosing spondylitis or in good health (not recorded which).

This clonotype was seen a handful of times. The rearrangement joins TRBV7-4 to TRBJ1-1, with D maybe TRBD1 (6 bases). V lost 4 bases and J 3 bases, leaving 15 bases between the germline ends. CDR3 size: 15 residues. Germline lookup yields CDR1 SGHVT and CDR2 SQSDAQ. DNA of the CDR3: TGTGCCAGCAGCTCGGCGGGGGGCGCAGACACTGAAGCTTTCTTT. Encoded protein: CASSSAGGADTEAFF.

The chain is built from TRBV11-2 and TRBJ1-1, with D perhaps TRBD1 (5 bases). Germline values: CDR1 SGHAT, CDR2 FQNNGV. V was pared by 5 bases and J by 3 bases, with 13 bases between. The length of the CDR3 is 14 residues. CDR3 coding DNA: TGTGCCAGCAGCGTCGGGGCGGGGTACACTGAAGCTTTCTTT. This translates into CASSVGAGYTEAFF.

Many counts were recorded for this clonotype. V usage is TRBV7-6 and J usage is TRBJ2-1, with TRBD2 identical over 7 bases. The CDR3 contains 14 residues. Germline CDR1 is SGHVS and CDR2 is FNYEAQ. V lost 3 bases to trimming and J lost 3 bases; unmatched junction nucleotides: 2. The CDR3 region has the DNA TGTGCCAGCAGCTTGGGGGGGGTCTACAATGAGCAGTTCTTC. It translates to CASSLGGVYNEQFF.

This chain links TRBV25-1 with TRBJ2-7; TRBD1 might be the D (6 bases). The CDR3 spans 13 residues. CDR1 MGHDK and CDR2 SYGVNS come from the germline V gene. Trimming cost V 6 bases and J 6 bases, with 15 bases left between them. Written as DNA, the CDR3 is TGTGCCAGCAGAGAACAGGGACCTACCGAGCAGTACTTC. It is translated as CASREQGPTEQYF.

This clonotype came up a few times. V is TRBV11-2 and J is TRBJ2-7; 7 nucleotides line up with TRBD2. There are 16 residues in the CDR3. V gave up 0 bases and J gave up 3 bases; unmatched junction bases: 8. Germline V gives CDR1 SGHAT, CDR2 FQNNGV. CDR3 coding DNA: TGTGCCAGCAGCTTAGATGGGCTAGCGGACCACTACGAGCAGTACTTC. This codes for CASSLDGLADHYEQYF.

The V and J genes are TRBV24-1 and TRBJ2-5, with D perhaps TRBD2 (6 bases). Trimming removed 9 bases from V and 4 bases from J, with 14 bases in between. This CDR3 comprises 13 residues. Germline V gene lookup returns CDR1 KGHDR and CDR2 SFDVKD. The CDR3 loop reads CATDSGPGETQYF. CDR3 nucleotide sequence: TGTGCCACCGATAGCGGACCGGGAGAGACCCAGTACTTC.

V is TRBV11-2 and J is TRBJ2-2; 10 positions agree with TRBD2. V was pared by 3 bases and J by 2 bases, with 9 bases of the junction left unmatched. The CDR3 is made up of 18 amino acids. Germline CDR1 and CDR2: SGHAT and FQNNGV. The CDR3 sequence: CASSFIRAGGVNTGELFF. In nucleotides, the CDR3 is TGTGCCAGCAGCTTTATCCGAGCGGGAGGGGTTAACACCGGGGAGCTGTTTTTT.

This clonotype was seen many times. The chain links TRBV27 to TRBJ2-1; D may be TRBD2 (6 bases). The CDR3 runs 16 residues. V lost 5 bases and J 0 bases, leaving 14 bases between the germline ends. CDR1 is MNHEY, CDR2 SMNVEV, per germline (reference sequence). The CDR3 is CASSLDSGSSYNEQFF. As DNA, the CDR3 is TGTGCCAGCAGTCTCGATAGCGGAAGCTCCTACAATGAGCAGTTCTTC.

The rearrangement uses TRBV11-3 and TRBJ2-2; no clear D gene. V lost 1 base and J 7 bases, leaving 16 bases between the germline ends. This CDR3 has 16 residues. Looked up from germline, CDR1 is SGHNT and CDR2 is YENEEA. The CDR3, as DNA: TGTGCCAGCAGCTTAGTCGGTTTTCCCTGGGGCGGGGAGCTGTTTTTT. It codes for CASSLVGFPWGGELFF.

This clonotype occurred a few times. V is TRBV29-1 and J is TRBJ2-3; 13 positions agree with TRBD2. Germline V lookup: CDR1 SQVTM, CDR2 ANQGSEA. The J segment lost 1 base and the V segment lost 4 bases, leaving 2 bases of the junction unmatched. The CDR3 spans 15 residues. The CDR3 sequence: CSVAGTSGGTDTQYF. CDR3 DNA sequence: TGCAGCGTTGCAGGGACTAGCGGGGGCACAGATACGCAGTATTTT.

This clonotype was found a few times. The chain couples TRBV5-6 to TRBJ2-2, with no clear D. The germline V gene encodes CDR1 SGHDT and CDR2 YYEEEE. This CDR3 has 12 amino acids. V was shortened by 4 bases and J by 8 bases, with 9 bases between the two germline ends. CDR3 coding DNA: TGTGCCAGCAGCGGTGGGCCTGGGGAGCTGTTTTTT. Translated: CASSGGPGELFF.

CDR3 amino acids: CASSSDPGSRSYEQYF. CDR3 in DNA: TGTGCCAGCAGTTCCGACCCAGGGTCTCGCAGCTACGAGCAGTACTTC. The chain recombines TRBV12-3 or TRBV12-4 with TRBJ2-7; possibly TRBD1 for D (5 bases). The CDR3 runs to 16 residues. The V and J ends lost 4 bases and 3 bases respectively, with 19 bases between them.

The V call is TRBV6-6, the J call TRBJ2-5; D possibly matches TRBD1 or TRBD2 (6 bases each). From germline, CDR1 is MNHNY and CDR2 SVGAGI (reference sequence). This CDR3 has 13 residues. Trimming cost V 7 bases and J 5 bases, with 14 bases left between them. The CDR3 DNA reads as TGTGCCAGCAACGACATGGGGGGCGAGACCCAGTACTTC. Translated, it gives CASNDMGGETQYF.

The chain couples TRBV11-1 to TRBJ2-6, with TRBD1 identical over 9 bases. Looked up from germline, CDR1 is SGHAT and CDR2 is FQDESV (reference sequence). Trimming took 0 bases from V and 3 from J; bases not matched to a gene: 6. CDR3 length: 18 residues. The CDR3 nucleotides are TGTGCCAGCAGCTTAGCGGTGGGACAGGGCTTTGGGGCCAACGTCCTGACTTTC. Amino acids: CASSLAVGQGFGANVLTF.